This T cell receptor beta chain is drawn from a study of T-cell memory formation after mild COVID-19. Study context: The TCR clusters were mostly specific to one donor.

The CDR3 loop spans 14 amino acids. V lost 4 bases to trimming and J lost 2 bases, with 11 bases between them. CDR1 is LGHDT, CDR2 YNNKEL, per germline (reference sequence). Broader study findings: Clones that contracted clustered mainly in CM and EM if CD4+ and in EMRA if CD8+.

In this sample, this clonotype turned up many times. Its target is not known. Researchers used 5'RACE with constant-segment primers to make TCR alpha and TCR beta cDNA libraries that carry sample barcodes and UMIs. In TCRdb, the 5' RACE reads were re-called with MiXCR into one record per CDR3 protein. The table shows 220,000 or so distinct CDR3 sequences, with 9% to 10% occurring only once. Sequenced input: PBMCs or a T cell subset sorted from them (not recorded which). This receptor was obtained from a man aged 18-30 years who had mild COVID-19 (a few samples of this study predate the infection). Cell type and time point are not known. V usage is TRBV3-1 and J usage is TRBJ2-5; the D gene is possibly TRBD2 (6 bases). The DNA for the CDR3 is TGTGCCAGCAGCCCGGGGGTGACACAAGAGACCCAGTACTTC. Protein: CASSPGVTQETQYF.